The 25 T cell receptor beta chains given below trace back to one sample, sequenced in a study of shared clonotypes between healthy human individuals. Produced via immunoSEQ multiplex PCR; TCRdb's table is partial and in-frame only. Among 2,500,000 or so clones, approximately 94% were seen once, and the ten largest hold approximately 0.36%. Sequencing was done on a sample of naive CD4+ T cells from PBMCs. As for subset: CD45RA+ positively selected. These receptors were taken from a man aged 18 to 29 in good health. Some clones in this sample may be carry-over from other donors' samples.

The chain is built from TRBV6-1 and TRBJ1-2; 7 bases map to TRBD1. The CDR3 is 12 residues long. The V gene end was trimmed by 10 bases and the J gene end by 2 bases; junction bases not matched to a gene: 4. Per germline, CDR1 MNHNS and CDR2 SASEGT. CDR3 coding DNA: TGTGCCATCCTGACAGGGAACTATGGCTACACCTTC. Translated, it gives CAILTGNYGYTF.

J is TRBJ2-3 and V is TRBV4-1; D is uncertain. Trimming left V 5 bases short and J 1 base short, with 13 bases between. Germline V gives CDR1 MGHRA, CDR2 YSYEKL. The CDR3 runs 15 residues. The CDR3, as DNA: TGCGCCAGCAGCACCACTGGAATCGGCACAGATACGCAGTATTTT. It translates to CASSTTGIGTDTQYF.

The genes are TRBV7-8 and TRBJ2-3; D not certain. Trimming left V 1 base short and J 6 bases short, with 11 bases between. Per the germline V gene, CDR1 is SGHVS and CDR2 is FQNEAQ. The CDR3 extends over 14 amino acids. This CDR3 reads CASSLGDLSDTQYF. The DNA for the CDR3 is TGTGCCAGCAGCTTAGGCGACCTGTCGGATACGCAGTATTTT.

V usage is TRBV28 and J usage is TRBJ1-4, with D possibly being TRBD1 (5 bases). Germline values: CDR1 MDHEN, CDR2 SYDVKM. The CDR3 extends over 16 amino acids. V shed 6 bases and J shed 5 bases, with 19 bases lying between them. For the CDR3, the DNA is TGTGCCAGCAGCCATCAATTAACGGGACGAAATGAAAAACTGTTTTTT. This gives the protein CASSHQLTGRNEKLFF. Variable domain in full (rest from reference TRBV28 and TRBJ1-4): DVKVTQSSRYLVKRTGEKVFLECVQDMDHENMFWYRQDPGLGLRLIYFSYDVKMKEKGDIPEGYSVSREKKERFSLILESASTNQTSMYLCASSHQLTGRNEKLFFGSGTQLSVL.

Written as DNA, the CDR3 is TGTGCCAGCTCACAAACCTCTCCAGCGCTCCAAGAGACCCAGTACTTC. It is translated as CASSQTSPALQETQYF. The chain couples TRBV18 to TRBJ2-5; no reliable D call. Germline CDR1 KGHSH, CDR2 LQKENI. This CDR3 has 16 residues. V shed 4 bases and J shed 1 base, with 16 bases lying between them.

V is TRBV5-1 and J is TRBJ2-3; D not resolved. Germline V lookup: CDR1 SGHRS, CDR2 YFSETQ. The CDR3 is made up of 16 amino acids. Trimming shortened V by 0 bases and J by 8 bases, and 19 bases separated the two germline ends. The CDR3 sequence is CASSLVVGLGGGTQYF. In DNA, the CDR3 is TGCGCCAGCAGCTTGGTCGTAGGGCTGGGTGGCGGTACGCAGTATTTT.

V is TRBV27 and J is TRBJ1-4; TRBD1 might be the D (5 bases). This CDR3 is 14 amino acids long. The germline V gene has CDR1 MNHEY and CDR2 SMNVEV (reference sequence). Trimming cost V 6 bases and J 7 bases, with 15 bases left between them. CDR3 protein: CASRGLGVGEKLFF. CDR3 in DNA: TGTGCCAGCAGGGGTTTGGGGGTAGGTGAAAAACTGTTTTTT.

As concerns this clone: Other DNA sequences in the sample encode the same CDR3. V and J are TRBV5-4 and TRBJ1-5, with D hard to call. V shed 0 bases and J shed 3 bases, with 4 bases lying between them. The length of the CDR3 is 13 residues. Germline assignment: CDR1 SGHNT and CDR2 YYREEE (reference sequence). CDR3 residues: CASSLGPNQPQHF. CDR3 nucleotide sequence: TGTGCCAGCAGCTTGGGCCCCAATCAGCCCCAGCATTTT.

This clone has only a few counts. V gene TRBV28 combines with J gene TRBJ1-1; weak D call: TRBD1 (5 bases). The length of the CDR3 is 18 residues. Between the trimmed V and J ends, which lost 3 bases and 3 bases, there was a span of 23 bases. CDR1 and CDR2 (germline): MDHEN, SYDVKM. The CDR3 loop reads CASSLGTGFQFIDTEAFF. CDR3 bases: TGTGCCAGCAGTTTGGGGACCGGGTTTCAATTTATCGACACTGAAGCTTTCTTT.

The V and J genes are TRBV9 and TRBJ2-1, with 7 bases matching TRBD1. The CDR3 is made up of 16 amino acids. Unmatched junction bases numbered 7, after V lost 4 bases and J lost 0 bases. CDR1 is SGDLS and CDR2 is YYNGEE in the germline V gene. DNA of the CDR3: TGTGCCAGCAGCCTAGGGGGCCGGAGCTCCTACAATGAGCAGTTCTTC. Protein sequence: CASSLGGRSSYNEQFF.

The chain has TRBV6-4 and TRBJ2-1, with 8 bases lining up with TRBD1. This CDR3 is built from 14 residues. With 5 bases clipped from V and 1 base from J, the junction kept 1 base outside the gene matches. Per germline, CDR1 MRHNA and CDR2 SNTAGT. The CDR3, as DNA: TGTGCCAGCAGTCGACAGGGGTCCTACAATGAGCAGTTCTTC. This codes for CASSRQGSYNEQFF.

This clone was seen a single time. The chain has TRBV19 and TRBJ1-1, with D perhaps matching TRBD1 (5 bases). The CDR3 has 13 residues. CDR1 is LNHDA and CDR2 is SQIVND in the germline V gene (reference sequence). The V and J ends lost 0 bases and 11 bases respectively, with 13 bases between them. CDR3 region: CASSIDRGNRAFF. CDR3 in DNA: TGTGCCAGTAGTATAGATCGGGGGAATCGGGCTTTCTTT.

The CDR3 nucleotides read TGTGCCAGCAGCTTAGTAGCCGGTTTCACAGATACGCAGTATTTT. It translates to CASSLVAGFTDTQYF. The gene calls are TRBV7-2 and TRBJ2-3, with D hard to call. Germline assignment: CDR1 SGHTA and CDR2 FQGNSA. The CDR3 sequence is 15 residues long. V dropped 1 base and J dropped 2 bases, with 10 bases sitting between them.

The V and J genes are TRBV30 and TRBJ2-3, with D perhaps TRBD2 (6 bases). Germline CDR1 GTSNPN, CDR2 SVGIG (reference sequence). Trimming removed 7 bases from V and 2 bases from J, with 16 bases in between. This CDR3 contains 14 residues. The CDR3 DNA reads TGTGCCTCCATGCGGGATTGGACCACAGATACGCAGTATTTT. Its translation is CASMRDWTTDTQYF.

Comments on this clone: The sample has other DNA sequences that encode this CDR3 too. V is TRBV28 and J is TRBJ2-1, with 10 bases matching TRBD2. V shed 0 bases and J 5 bases; nucleotides not matched to a gene: 4. The CDR3 contains 16 residues. Germline assignment: CDR1 MDHEN and CDR2 SYDVKM. The CDR3 loop reads CASSLWSSGSNNEQFF. The CDR3 region has the DNA TGTGCCAGCAGTTTATGGTCTAGCGGGAGCAACAATGAGCAGTTCTTC.

The rearrangement uses TRBV5-1 and TRBJ2-3; 8 nucleotides agree with TRBD2. Germline lookup yields CDR1 SGHRS and CDR2 YFSETQ. CDR3 size: 18 residues. V was clipped by 1 base and J by 3 bases; unmatched bases: 13. The chain's CDR3 is CASSLSLAGQGGTDTQYF. The CDR3 DNA is TGCGCCAGCAGCTTGTCGCTAGCGGGCCAAGGGGGAACAGATACGCAGTATTTT. Full variable domain (remainder filled in from reference TRBV5-1 and TRBJ2-3): KAGVTQTPRYLIKTRGQQVTLSCSPISGHRSVSWYQQTPGQGLQFLFEYFSETQRNKGNFPGRFSGRQFSNSRSEMNVSTLELGDSALYLCASSLSLAGQGGTDTQYFGPGTRLTVL.

This sequence joins TRBV5-1 and TRBJ2-6; perhaps D is TRBD1 or TRBD2 (5 bases each). The CDR3 sequence is 17 residues long. Germline CDR1 and CDR2: SGHRS and YFSETQ. V lost 6 bases and J 2 bases, leaving 18 bases between the germline ends. The CDR3 DNA reads as TGCGCCAGCAACGGCTTTCTCGGGGCTACTGGGGCCAACGTCCTGACTTTC. It codes for CASNGFLGATGANVLTF.

V gene TRBV5-5 combines with J gene TRBJ1-1, with D uncertain. The CDR3 contains 13 residues. Germline CDR1 and CDR2: SGHKS and YYEKEE (reference sequence). Trimming left V 4 bases short and J 8 bases short, with 15 bases between. This CDR3 reads CASSPAGSYEAFF. The CDR3 region has the DNA TGTGCCAGCAGCCCGGCGGGGAGCTACGAAGCTTTCTTT. Filled out from reference TRBV5-5 and TRBJ1-1, the complete variable domain reads DAGVTQSPTHLIKTRGQQVTLRCSPISGHKSVSWYQQVLGQGPQFIFQYYEKEERGRGNFPDRFSARQFPNYSSELNVNALLLGDSALYLCASSPAGSYEAFFGQGTRLTVV.

This rearrangement joins TRBV5-6 to TRBJ2-2; perhaps D is TRBD1 or TRBD2 (5 bases each). This CDR3 has 15 residues. The V gene's germline CDR1 is SGHDT and CDR2 YYEEEE. Trimming removed 1 base from V and 2 bases from J, with 9 bases in between. The CDR3 sequence is CASSLRGSNTGELFF. CDR3 bases: TGTGCCAGCAGCTTGCGGGGCAGTAACACCGGGGAGCTGTTTTTT.

This clone was observed once. V and J are TRBV5-1 and TRBJ2-1, with no clear D. The CDR3 is 13 residues long. Trimming stripped 4 bases from V and 7 bases from J, with 12 bases between. CDR1 and CDR2 (germline): SGHRS, YFSETQ. The CDR3: CASSLFIVNEQFF. In nucleotides, the CDR3 is TGCGCCAGCAGCCTTTTTATTGTAAATGAGCAGTTCTTC.

This clone was counted a single time. V usage is TRBV2 and J usage is TRBJ2-3; D is perhaps TRBD1 or TRBD2 (5 bases each). The CDR3 sequence is 13 residues long. Trimming took 1 base from V and 9 from J, leaving 11 bases between them. CDR1 is SNHLY, CDR2 FYNNEI, per germline. The CDR3 here is CASSEDRRGTQYF. The CDR3 DNA is TGTGCCAGCAGTGAAGACAGGCGAGGGACGCAGTATTTT.

The sample holds a few counts of this clone. Other DNA sequences in this sample translate to the same CDR3. V usage is TRBV2 and J usage is TRBJ2-5; D gene ambiguous. The V end lost 8 bases, the J end lost 0 bases, and 4 bases lay between the germline ends. Per the germline V gene, CDR1 is SNHLY and CDR2 is FYNNEI. CDR3 length equals 11 residues. The chain's CDR3 is CASGYQETQYF. CDR3 DNA: TGTGCCAGCGGGTACCAAGAGACCCAGTACTTC.

V is TRBV7-3 and J is TRBJ2-5; D possibly corresponds to TRBD2 (6 bases). CDR3 size: 15 residues. Germline V gene sequence: CDR1 SGHTA, CDR2 FQGTGA. With 0 bases removed from V and 4 bases from J, the gap between germline ends came to 12 bases. Here the CDR3 reads CASSLTGLLRETQYF. CDR3 in DNA: TGTGCCAGCAGCTTAACGGGACTCCTCCGAGAGACCCAGTACTTC.

V is TRBV29-1 and J is TRBJ1-2; D is ambiguous. Germline V gives CDR1 SQVTM, CDR2 ANQGSEA. Deletions cut 4 bases from V and 7 bases from J, with 10 bases between. This CDR3 is 11 amino acids long. The CDR3 DNA reads TGCAGCGTTGGCTTGGAGGCTGGCTACACCTTC. Translating it yields CSVGLEAGYTF.

The chain has TRBV6-6 and TRBJ2-7; D uncertain. V was clipped by 4 bases and J by 3 bases, with 16 bases between them. Germline V CDR1 and CDR2: MNHNY, SVGAGI (reference sequence). The CDR3 is 15 amino acids. Here the CDR3 DNA reads TGTGCCAGCAGTTTGGACCTCTACAGCAACTACGAGCAGTACTTC. Translated: CASSLDLYSNYEQYF.